Listed below are T cell receptor beta chains from one sample, sequenced in a study of regulatory T cells in long-lasting Graves disease. TCRdb re-derived calls from the multiplex PCR reads in MiXCR, one entry per CDR3 protein. The sample has around 510,000 distinct CDR3 sequences; less than 25% are singletons. The source was peripheral blood mononuclear cells (PBMCs), collected when the disease was refractory, from a patient treated with antithyroid drugs. The receptors originated from a female donor with Graves disease. The CDR3 runs from the conserved cysteine through the conserved F or W. The size of a clone is reported for some rows only, either as once, few or many, or as a class for expanded clones.

CDR3 protein: CASSVFRNGDTQYF; V gene: TRBV2; clone size: many
CDR3 protein: CASSDPRSNQPQHF; V gene: TRBV7-2; clone size: .
CDR3 protein: CASSHGGRTYEQYF; V gene: TRBV7-9; clone size: few
CDR3 protein: CASSYTGSPSNQPQHF; V gene: TRBV6-5; clone size: many
CDR3 protein: CASSPLGTGGTEAFF; V gene: TRBV6-1; clone size: few
CDR3 protein: CASSAAMNTEAFF; V gene: TRBV19; clone size: few
CDR3 protein: CASSLSYLSTEAFF; V gene: TRBV7-3; clone size: few
CDR3 protein: CSAEVGTSYNEQFF; V gene: TRBV20-1; clone size: few
CDR3 protein: CASSDPGLLSYEQYF; V gene: TRBV2; clone size: many
CDR3 protein: CSALRLWGSGNEQYF; V gene: TRBV20-1; clone size: few
CDR3 protein: CASKVETGDTDTQYF; V gene: TRBV2; clone size: few
CDR3 protein: CSVGPSGTYNEQFF; V gene: TRBV29-1; clone size: .
CDR3 protein: CASSLQGATDTQYF; V gene: TRBV28; clone size: few
CDR3 protein: CASSRRGLAGVGTGELFF; V gene: TRBV6-1; clone size: few
CDR3 protein: CATSDPGLFTYNEQFF; V gene: TRBV24-1; clone size: .
CDR3 protein: CASSKTSGPGDTQYF; V gene: TRBV2; clone size: few
CDR3 protein: CASTRTSGRARETQYF; V gene: TRBV19; clone size: few
CDR3 protein: CASSLALDSFTGYTF; V gene: TRBV11-2; clone size: .
CDR3 protein: CASSPTPGGEGSETQYF; V gene: TRBV11-2; clone size: many
CDR3 protein: CASSYQFRALRNEQYF; V gene: TRBV27; clone size: many
CDR3 protein: CASSYSGLSTDTGELFF; V gene: TRBV6-5; clone size: many
CDR3 protein: CASSARHTGTGELFF; V gene: TRBV11-2; clone size: many
CDR3 protein: CASSEYDGGELFF; V gene: TRBV2; clone size: .
CDR3 protein: CASSLLQGSPQHF; V gene: TRBV28; clone size: many
CDR3 protein: CSARDWTGRRTEAFF; V gene: TRBV20-1; clone size: .
CDR3 protein: CASSQVQGHEQYF; V gene: TRBV4-1; clone size: few
CDR3 protein: CASSPFDGYEQYF; V gene: TRBV3-1; clone size: .
CDR3 protein: CASTLVAGGSYEQYF; V gene: TRBV4-3; clone size: few
CDR3 protein: CAWSPGEEKLFF; V gene: TRBV30; clone size: few
CDR3 protein: CAWSGGQGPYEQYF; V gene: TRBV30; clone size: many
CDR3 protein: CASSLERDSMNTEAFF; V gene: TRBV5-1; clone size: few
CDR3 protein: CASSRTGGAAGYGYTF; V gene: TRBV2; clone size: .
CDR3 protein: CASSLTGPQEQYF; V gene: TRBV12-3/TRBV12-4; clone size: many
CDR3 protein: CAISVDSEAFF; V gene: TRBV10-3; clone size: few
CDR3 protein: CASSLAGGGSHYEQYF; V gene: TRBV5-4; clone size: few
CDR3 protein: CSALAQNDEKLFF; V gene: TRBV20-1; clone size: many
CDR3 protein: CASSPENTGELFF; V gene: TRBV11-1; clone size: many
CDR3 protein: CASSPTGPEAFF; V gene: TRBV5-5; clone size: many
CDR3 protein: CASRFLLLGSSNEQFF; V gene: TRBV12-3/TRBV12-4; clone size: .
CDR3 protein: CASSPRDRGSNEKLFF; V gene: TRBV7-9; clone size: .
CDR3 protein: CASKRRGSYEQYF; V gene: TRBV6-1; clone size: many
CDR3 protein: CASNPGTGSYEQYF; V gene: TRBV7-9; clone size: many
CDR3 protein: CASSEAKGWNSPLHF; V gene: TRBV2; clone size: many
CDR3 protein: CASSQGILAGVYEQYF; V gene: TRBV28; clone size: many
CDR3 protein: CASTGQGHEKLFF; V gene: TRBV5-6; clone size: .
CDR3 protein: CASSQVGGSDPYF; V gene: TRBV4-2; clone size: .
CDR3 protein: CAWEGGSSYEQYF; V gene: TRBV30; clone size: many
CDR3 protein: CASSLRHLTDTQYF; V gene: TRBV28; clone size: .
CDR3 protein: CASSLADTGELFF; V gene: TRBV2; clone size: many